This TCR beta chain emerged from a study of metastatic and nonmetastatic thyroid tumors. Across the whole study: Thyroid patients, malignant and benign, had repertoires compared across blood and tumor or nodule tissue.

In regard to this clone: This could be a read error, since a much larger clone is one nucleotide away. At the DNA level, this CDR3 is encoded by other sequences in the same sample as well.

TCRdb re-clonotyped the PCR reads through MiXCR. The sample shows roughly 36,000 clones, approximately 10% of them seen only once. There were no patients who had received any treatment before thyroid surgery. The sequenced material came from blood. This receptor was identified in a female donor with papillary thyroid cancer or a benign thyroid nodule (not recorded which). Some clones in this sample may be carry-over from other donors' samples.

The CDR3 here is CASSSVGSNNEQFF. The CDR3 DNA is TGTGCCAGCAGCTCAGTGGGTAGCAACAATGAGCAGTTCTTC. The chain combines TRBV5-6 with TRBJ2-1; D not certain. CDR1 and CDR2 from the germline V gene are SGHDT and YYEEEE. Trimming took off 3 bases at V and 5 bases at J, with 12 bases between the two ends. The CDR3 extends over 14 amino acids.